Listed below are T cell receptor beta chains from one sample, sequenced in a study of blood T cells in healthy people across ages. MiXCR was run by TCRdb on the 5' RACE reads, yielding one entry per CDR3 protein. The table records around 850,000 distinct CDR3 sequences, roughly 34% of them present only once. The sequencing sample was made of blood. The receptors here all came from a man aged 18 to 29 in good health. Each CDR3 is given with its conserved first and last residue. D genes are given only for firm matches. Clone size is not always given. Where it is, it says once, few, many or a class for expanded clones.

TRBJ2-1 | few | . | TRBV7-2 | TGTGCCAGCAGCTTATCCAGAAGTGGCAATGAGCAGTTCTTC | CASSLSRSGNEQFF
TRBJ2-7 | . | . | TRBV11-2 | TGTGCCAGCAGCTTAGTCGTCAGTGCCTACGAGCAGTACTTC | CASSLVVSAYEQYF
TRBJ2-5 | few | . | TRBV30 | TGTGCCTGGAGTGGGGCAGACACCCAGTACTTC | CAWSGADTQYF
TRBJ2-7 | . | TRBD1 | TRBV6-1 | TGTGCCAGCAGTGTGACAGGGGACCCCTACGAGCAGTACTTC | CASSVTGDPYEQYF
TRBJ2-1 | few | TRBD1 | TRBV9 | TGTGCCAGCAGCGTAGGGGACAGGGGGTACAATGAGCAGTTCTTC | CASSVGDRGYNEQFF
TRBJ2-7 | . | . | TRBV7-9 | TGTGCCACCTCTCCGGGCACCTACTCCTACGAGCAGTACTTC | CATSPGTYSYEQYF
TRBJ2-5 | . | TRBD2 | TRBV12-3/TRBV12-4 | TGTGCCAGCAGTACGGTTTTGACTAGCGGTAAAGAGACCCAGTACTTC | CASSTVLTSGKETQYF
TRBJ1-2 | . | TRBD1 | TRBV4-2 | TGTGCCAGCAGCCAACCTGACAGGGTGACTGGCTACACCTTC | CASSQPDRVTGYTF
TRBJ2-7 | few | . | TRBV7-9 | TGTGCCAGCAGCCTAGGGGGGCTAGGTCCCTCTTTCGACAATGAGCAGTACTTC | CASSLGGLGPSFDNEQYF
TRBJ2-3 | many | TRBD2 | TRBV29-1 | TGCAGCGTTGAAAGCTTAGGACTAGTTACAGATACGCAGTATTTT | CSVESLGLVTDTQYF
TRBJ1-2 | few | . | TRBV4-3 | TGCGCCAGCAGCCAAGATGGAACAGTCGGCCTCTATGGCTACACCTTC | CASSQDGTVGLYGYTF
TRBJ2-3 | . | TRBD1 | TRBV2 | TGTGCCGGCGGCGGACAGGCTAAATTGTCGGATACGCAGTATTTT | CAGGGQAKLSDTQYF
TRBJ2-7 | . | . | TRBV27 | TGTGCCAGCAGTCCCCGGTCCCCGGCCTACGAGCAGTACTTC | CASSPRSPAYEQYF
TRBJ2-3 | few | . | TRBV4-3 | TGCGCCAGCAGCCAAGAGGGAACAGGTACGCAGTATTTT | CASSQEGTGTQYF
TRBJ1-1 | . | . | TRBV20-1 | TGCAGTGCTAGAGCTGGTGGACGGCAGAACACTGAAGCTTTCTTT | CSARAGGRQNTEAFF
TRBJ2-5 | . | . | TRBV2 | TGTGCCAGCACGTCAGTCCCCTACAATGAGCAGTACTTC | CASTSVPYNEQYF
TRBJ1-1 | . | . | TRBV5-1 | TGCGCCAGCAGTCCCCTCGTACAGTCGAACACTGAAGCTTTCTTT | CASSPLVQSNTEAFF
TRBJ1-6 | . | . | TRBV20-1 | TGCAGTGCTAGGTTTGGGGGCCCGAAGTCACCCCTCCACTTT | CSARFGGPKSPLHF
TRBJ1-2 | many | TRBD1 | TRBV5-4 | TGTGCCAGCAGCCTGCCCGGGACAGGGTTCTATGGCTACACCTTC | CASSLPGTGFYGYTF
TRBJ2-5 | few | TRBD2 | TRBV7-2 | TGTGCCAGCAGCTCCTCGCCGGGGGGAGAGACCCAGTACTTC | CASSSSPGGETQYF
TRBJ1-1 | few | . | TRBV14 | TGTGCCAGCAGTCGGGAGGGGATGGATGCTTTCTTT | CASSREGMDAFF
TRBJ2-2 | . | TRBD1 | TRBV11-2 | TGTGCCAGCAGCTTAGATCACCAGGGGGCGCGAGGCACCGGGGAGCTGTTTTTT | CASSLDHQGARGTGELFF